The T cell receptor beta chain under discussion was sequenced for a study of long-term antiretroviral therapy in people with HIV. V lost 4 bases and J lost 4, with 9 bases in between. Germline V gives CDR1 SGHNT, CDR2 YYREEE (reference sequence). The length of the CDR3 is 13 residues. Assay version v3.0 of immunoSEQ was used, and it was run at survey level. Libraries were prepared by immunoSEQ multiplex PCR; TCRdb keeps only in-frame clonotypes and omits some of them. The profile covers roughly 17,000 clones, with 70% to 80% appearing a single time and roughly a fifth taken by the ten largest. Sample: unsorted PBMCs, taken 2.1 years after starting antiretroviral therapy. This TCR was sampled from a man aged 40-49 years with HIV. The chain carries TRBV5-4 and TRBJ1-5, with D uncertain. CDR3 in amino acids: CASSIDKNQPQHF. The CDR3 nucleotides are TGTGCCAGCAGCATCGACAAGAATCAGCCCCAGCATTTT.